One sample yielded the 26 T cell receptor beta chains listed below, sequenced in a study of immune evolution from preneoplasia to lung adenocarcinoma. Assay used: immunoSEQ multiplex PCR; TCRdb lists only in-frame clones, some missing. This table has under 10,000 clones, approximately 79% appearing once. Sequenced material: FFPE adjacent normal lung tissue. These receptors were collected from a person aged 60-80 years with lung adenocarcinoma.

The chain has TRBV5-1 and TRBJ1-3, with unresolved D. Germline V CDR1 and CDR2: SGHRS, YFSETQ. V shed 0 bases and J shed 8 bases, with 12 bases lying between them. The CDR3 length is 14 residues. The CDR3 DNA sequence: TGCGCCAGCAGCTTGGTTCCCGGTTCAGACACCATATATTTT. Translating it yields CASSLVPGSDTIYF.

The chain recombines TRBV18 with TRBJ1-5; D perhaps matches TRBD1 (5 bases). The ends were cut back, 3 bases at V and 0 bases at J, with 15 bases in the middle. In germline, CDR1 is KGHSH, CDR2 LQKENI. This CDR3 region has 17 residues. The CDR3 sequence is CASSPQGAGYSNQPQHF. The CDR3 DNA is TGTGCCAGCTCACCTCAGGGAGCAGGCTATAGCAATCAGCCCCAGCATTTT.

CDR3: CASSTGETQYF. CDR3 sequence (DNA): TGTGCCAGCTCGACCGGGGAGACCCAGTACTTC. The V call is TRBV13, the J call TRBJ2-5; no definite D call. The germline V gene has CDR1 PRHDT and CDR2 FYEKMQ (reference sequence). The CDR3 sequence is 11 residues long. Trimming left V 8 bases short and J 5 bases short, with 9 bases between. Complete variable domain (other parts from reference TRBV13 and TRBJ2-5): AAGVIQSPRHLIKEKRETATLKCYPIPRHDTVYWYQQGPGQDPQFLISFYEKMQSDKGSIPDRFSAQQFSDYHSELNMSSLELGDSALYFCASSTGETQYFGPGTRLLVL.

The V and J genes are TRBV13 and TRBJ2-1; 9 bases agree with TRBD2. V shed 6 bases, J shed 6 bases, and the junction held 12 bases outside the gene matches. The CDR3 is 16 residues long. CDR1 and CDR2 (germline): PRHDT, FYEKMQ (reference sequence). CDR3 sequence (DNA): TGTGCCAGCAGTCCAGACGGAGCGGGGGGCCCCAATGAGCAGTTCTTC. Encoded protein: CASSPDGAGGPNEQFF.

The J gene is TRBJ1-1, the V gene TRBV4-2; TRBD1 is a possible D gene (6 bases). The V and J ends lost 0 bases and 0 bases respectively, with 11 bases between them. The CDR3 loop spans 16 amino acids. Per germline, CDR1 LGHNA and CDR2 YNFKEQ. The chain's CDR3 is CASSQDWGRMNTEAFF. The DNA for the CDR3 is TGTGCCAGCAGCCAAGATTGGGGGCGAATGAACACTGAAGCTTTCTTT.

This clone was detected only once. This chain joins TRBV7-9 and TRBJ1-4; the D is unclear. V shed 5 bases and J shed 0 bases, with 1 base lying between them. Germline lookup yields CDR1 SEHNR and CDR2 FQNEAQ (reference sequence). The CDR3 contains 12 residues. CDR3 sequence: CASSPTNEKLFF. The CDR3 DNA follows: TGTGCCAGCAGCCCAACTAATGAAAAACTGTTTTTT.

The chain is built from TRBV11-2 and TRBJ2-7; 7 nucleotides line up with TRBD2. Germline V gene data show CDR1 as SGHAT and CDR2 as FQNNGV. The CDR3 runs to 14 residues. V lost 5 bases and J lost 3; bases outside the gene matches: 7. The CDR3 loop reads CASSDGGGRYEQYF. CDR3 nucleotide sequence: TGTGCCAGCAGCGATGGGGGGGGTCGCTACGAGCAGTACTTC.

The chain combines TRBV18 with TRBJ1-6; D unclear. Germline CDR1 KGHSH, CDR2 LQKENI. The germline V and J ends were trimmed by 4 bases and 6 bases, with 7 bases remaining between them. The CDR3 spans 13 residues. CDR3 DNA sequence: TGTGCCAGCTCACAAGTGGGTAATTCACCCCTCCACTTT. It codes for CASSQVGNSPLHF.

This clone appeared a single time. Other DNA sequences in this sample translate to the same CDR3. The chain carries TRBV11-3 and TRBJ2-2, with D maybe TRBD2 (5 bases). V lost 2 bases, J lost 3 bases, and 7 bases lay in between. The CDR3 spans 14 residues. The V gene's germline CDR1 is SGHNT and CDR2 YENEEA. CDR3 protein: CASSLSGDTGELFF. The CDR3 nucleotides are TGTGCCAGCAGCTTAAGCGGCGACACCGGGGAGCTGTTTTTT.

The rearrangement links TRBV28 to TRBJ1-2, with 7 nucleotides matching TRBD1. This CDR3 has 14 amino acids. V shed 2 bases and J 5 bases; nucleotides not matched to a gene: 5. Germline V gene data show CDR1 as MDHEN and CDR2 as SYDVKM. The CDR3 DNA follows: TGTGCCAGCAGTTTACCGGGACAGACGTATGGCTACACCTTC. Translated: CASSLPGQTYGYTF.

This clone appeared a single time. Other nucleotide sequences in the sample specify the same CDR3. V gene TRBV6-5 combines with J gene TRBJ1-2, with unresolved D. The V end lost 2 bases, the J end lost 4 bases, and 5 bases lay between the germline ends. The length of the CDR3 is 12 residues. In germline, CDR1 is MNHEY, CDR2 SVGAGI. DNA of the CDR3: TGTGCCAGCAGTTACAGCGGCTATGGCTACACCTTC. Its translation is CASSYSGYGYTF.

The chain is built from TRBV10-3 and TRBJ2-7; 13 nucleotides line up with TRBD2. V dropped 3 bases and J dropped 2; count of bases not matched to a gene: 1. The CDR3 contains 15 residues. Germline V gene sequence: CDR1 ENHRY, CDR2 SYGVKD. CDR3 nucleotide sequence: TGTGCCATCAGTGAAGGGACTAGCGGGACCTACGAGCAGTACTTC. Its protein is CAISEGTSGTYEQYF.

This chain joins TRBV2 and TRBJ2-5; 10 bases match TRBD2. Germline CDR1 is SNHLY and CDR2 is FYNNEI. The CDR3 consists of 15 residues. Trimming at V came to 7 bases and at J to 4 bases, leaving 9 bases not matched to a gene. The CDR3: CASNSGGAFAETQYF. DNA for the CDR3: TGTGCCAGCAACAGCGGGGGGGCCTTTGCAGAGACCCAGTACTTC.

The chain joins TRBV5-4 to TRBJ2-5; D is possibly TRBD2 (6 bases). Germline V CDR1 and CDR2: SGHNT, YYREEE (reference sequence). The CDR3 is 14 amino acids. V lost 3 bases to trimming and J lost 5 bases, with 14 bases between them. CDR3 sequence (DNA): TGTGCCAGCAGCTCCCCACGGGACTTGGAGACCCAGTACTTC. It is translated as CASSSPRDLETQYF.

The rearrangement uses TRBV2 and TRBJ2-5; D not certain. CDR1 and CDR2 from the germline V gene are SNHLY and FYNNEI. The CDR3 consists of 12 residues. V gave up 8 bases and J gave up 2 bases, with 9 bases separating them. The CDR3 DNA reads TGTGCCAGCTCAAGAGAACAAGAGACCCAGTACTTC. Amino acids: CASSREQETQYF.

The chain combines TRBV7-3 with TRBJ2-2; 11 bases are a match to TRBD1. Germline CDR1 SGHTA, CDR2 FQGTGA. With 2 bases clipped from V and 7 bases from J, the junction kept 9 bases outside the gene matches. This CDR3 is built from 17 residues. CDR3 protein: CASSLLWDRGSGGELFF. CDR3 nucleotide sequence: TGTGCCAGCAGCTTATTGTGGGACAGGGGGTCCGGCGGGGAGCTGTTTTTT. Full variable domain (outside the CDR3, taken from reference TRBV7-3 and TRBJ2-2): GAGVSQTPSNKVTEKGKYVELRCDPISGHTALYWYRQSLGQGPEFLIYFQGTGAADDSGLPNDRFFAVRPEGSVSTLKIQRTERGDSAVYLCASSLLWDRGSGGELFFGEGSRLTVL.

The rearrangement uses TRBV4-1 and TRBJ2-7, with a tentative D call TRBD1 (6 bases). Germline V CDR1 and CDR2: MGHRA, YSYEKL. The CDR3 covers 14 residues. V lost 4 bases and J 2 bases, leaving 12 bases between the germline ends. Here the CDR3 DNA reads TGCGCCAGCAGCCCCGGAGACAGGACCTACGAGCAGTACTTC. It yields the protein CASSPGDRTYEQYF.

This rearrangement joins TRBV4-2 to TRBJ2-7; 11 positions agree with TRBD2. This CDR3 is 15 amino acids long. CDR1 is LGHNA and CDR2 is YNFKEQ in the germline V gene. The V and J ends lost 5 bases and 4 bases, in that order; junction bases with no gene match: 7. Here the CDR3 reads CASSITSGSAYEQYF. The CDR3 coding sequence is TGTGCCAGCAGCATTACTAGCGGGAGCGCGTACGAGCAGTACTTC.

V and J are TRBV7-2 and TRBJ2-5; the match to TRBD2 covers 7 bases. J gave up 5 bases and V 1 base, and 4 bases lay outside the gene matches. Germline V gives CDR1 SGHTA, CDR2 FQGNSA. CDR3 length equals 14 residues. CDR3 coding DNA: TGTGCCAGCAGCTTAGGAGCGGGGAGGGAGACCCAGTACTTC. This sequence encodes CASSLGAGRETQYF.

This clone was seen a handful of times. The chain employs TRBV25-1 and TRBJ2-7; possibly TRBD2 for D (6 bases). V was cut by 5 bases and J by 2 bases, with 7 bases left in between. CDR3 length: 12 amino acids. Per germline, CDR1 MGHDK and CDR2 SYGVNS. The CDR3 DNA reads TGTGCCAGCAGTCGGGGGACCTACGAGCAGTACTTC. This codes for CASSRGTYEQYF.

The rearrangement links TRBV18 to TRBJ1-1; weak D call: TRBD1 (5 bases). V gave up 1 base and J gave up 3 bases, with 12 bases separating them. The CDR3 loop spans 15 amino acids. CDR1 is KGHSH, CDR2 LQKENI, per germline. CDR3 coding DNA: TGTGCCAGCTCACCACGAAGGGGTAGGGACACTGAAGCTTTCTTT. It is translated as CASSPRRGRDTEAFF.

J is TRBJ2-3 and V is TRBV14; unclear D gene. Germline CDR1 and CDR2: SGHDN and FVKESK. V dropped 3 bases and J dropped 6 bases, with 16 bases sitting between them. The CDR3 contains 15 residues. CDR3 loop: CASSHTGWAFDTQYF. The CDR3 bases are TGTGCCAGCAGCCACACTGGGTGGGCGTTTGATACGCAGTATTTT.

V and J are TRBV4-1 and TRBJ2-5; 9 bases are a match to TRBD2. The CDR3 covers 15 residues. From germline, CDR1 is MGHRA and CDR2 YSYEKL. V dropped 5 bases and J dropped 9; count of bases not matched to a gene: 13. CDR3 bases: TGCGCCAGCAGCTATTCTACGACTAGCGGATCGGCCCAGTACTTC. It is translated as CASSYSTTSGSAQYF.

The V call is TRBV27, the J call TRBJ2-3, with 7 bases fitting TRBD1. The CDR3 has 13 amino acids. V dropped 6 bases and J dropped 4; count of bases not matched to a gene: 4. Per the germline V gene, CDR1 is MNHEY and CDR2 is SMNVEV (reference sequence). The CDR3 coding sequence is TGTGCCAGCAGGCGACAGGGCGCAGATACGCAGTATTTT. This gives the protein CASRRQGADTQYF.

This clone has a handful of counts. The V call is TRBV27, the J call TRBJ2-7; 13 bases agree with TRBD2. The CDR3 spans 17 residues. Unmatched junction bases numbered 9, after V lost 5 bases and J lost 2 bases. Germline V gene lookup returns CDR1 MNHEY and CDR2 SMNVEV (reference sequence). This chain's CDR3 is CASSRGTSGIAAYEQYF. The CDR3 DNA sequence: TGTGCCAGCAGTCGCGGGACTAGCGGGATAGCGGCCTACGAGCAGTACTTC.

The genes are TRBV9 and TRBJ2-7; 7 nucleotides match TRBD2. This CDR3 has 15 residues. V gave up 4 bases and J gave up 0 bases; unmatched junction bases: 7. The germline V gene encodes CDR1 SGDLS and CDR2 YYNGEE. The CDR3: CASSTGTTPSYEQYF. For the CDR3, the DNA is TGTGCCAGCAGCACCGGGACTACCCCCTCCTACGAGCAGTACTTC.